This section outlines one TCR beta chain sequence together with its context. This clonotype was seen repeatedly, ten times or more. Which antigen it targets is not known. There are no base qualities to consult, and no much larger clone falls within one base. The donors were roughly 40 Caucasian individuals from Russia, aged roughly 6 to 95 years, who were systemically healthy. Each donor gave 8 to 10 milliliters of peripheral blood, drawn into EDTA-treated Vacutainer tubes. Ficoll-Paque density-gradient centrifugation was used to isolate PBMCs, with at least 6.5 million per sample. Trizol reagent was used to extract total RNA from PBMCs, with at least 5.5 micrograms per sample. For every donor, flow cytometry on a PBMC aliquot measured the percentage of naive CD45RAhigh/CD27high T cells. Looking up the germline V gene (reference sequence) yields CDR1 DFQATT and CDR2 SNEGSKA. The junction shows trimming of 1 base on V and 0 bases on J, plus 9 bases between the germline ends. Reading from cysteine to phenylalanine, the CDR3 counts 14 amino acids. The only DNA kept is the CDR3, 42 bases in frame from the first base.

This entry is derived from a study of blood T cells in healthy people across ages (dated by TCRdb to the mid-2010s). The study in broad terms: In model experiments, roughly one uniquely barcoded TCR beta cDNA molecule per two T cells was captured by template switching. Two additional independent replicas of 1 million unique cDNA reads from the same blood draw were analyzed for two donors (one aged 18 to 30 and one aged 80 or older). Four age groups were formed from the donors: young (average around 15 years), middle-aged (approximately 40), aged (more than 55) and long-lived (around 82). Using deep sequencing normalized with unique cDNA molecular identifiers, the study measured how TCR beta repertoire diversity changes with age. What the work shows at the level of the full study, not this receptor alone: The percentage of naive T cells measured by flow cytometry correlated strongly with observed TCR beta diversity. Donor CMV infection status was unknown, potentially confounding age-related changes in expanded clonotypes. Observed TCR beta diversity per million T cells fell roughly linearly with age, and a significant reduction was already apparent by age around 40. Since profiling was done on bulk unsorted PBMCs, naive and antigen-experienced compartments could not be conclusively compared. Estimates of total diversity based on one million sequenced T cells were regarded as lower bounds and as underestimates. Compared with the aged group, the long-lived group had more naive CD4+ T cells, fewer expanded clones and increased TCR diversity, a pattern suggesting age selection.

Receptor amplification or capture employed 5' RACE. This sample was sequenced with an Illumina HiSeq 2500. A second roughly 6 to 12 cycle PCR used a sample-barcoded 5' primer and a J-beta primer mix. A unique molecular identifier was introduced onto each TCR beta cDNA molecule by a template-switch 5' adaptor carrying 12 random nucleotides. At least 2.5 million CDR3-containing paired-end reads were obtained from each sample. First-strand cDNA was synthesized from all RNA with the Mint cDNA synthesis kit, primed by a TRBC-specific oligonucleotide. After uracil-DNA glycosylase treatment, a first 18-cycle PCR used universal primers M1SS and BC2_uni_R on all cDNA. On the study's bioinformatics: Normalization of each sample was performed by random selection of 1 million high-quality reads, each carrying a distinct molecular identifier. Instead of being binned into consensus sequences, reads that shared molecular identifiers were thrown out. MiTCR, run with a Q25 quality threshold and the strictest error-elimination algorithm, handled CDR3 identification, clonotype clustering and error correction. A nonparametric unseen species model using Euler transformation provided a lower-bound estimate of total TCR beta diversity. Starting from the raw public reads, TCRdb applied fastp trimming at Q25, assembled clones with MiXCR and retained in-frame beta chains. Rows with a matching CDR3 protein are joined into one entry that keeps the most common DNA and genes. TCRdb's processing, not the authors' own work, is the source of the V and J calls. In this sample the table shows 600,000 to 850,000 distinct CDR3 sequences, 25% of which occur a single time. The top ten clonotypes cover under 9.5% of the sample.

In addition, the sample was reused for a study of T cells of mothers and their children. As that second paper reports: Nine systemically healthy Caucasian individuals, comprising three mothers and their six children, were included as donors. cDNA synthesis used all of the extracted RNA, with 1.5 ug of RNA in each 15 ul reaction. Sample barcodes and 2-4 random nucleotides were added via the M1S primer in the second PCR. Over 10 million TCR beta CDR3 reads came from each mother, compared with some 3 million reads from each child. TCR recombination output is similarly shaped by thymic selection in related and unrelated pairs, with a minor effect exerted by inherited differences. Normalized repertoire overlap was always slightly but never significantly higher in related than unrelated mother-child pairs. With a sensitivity of about 100 clones per million clonotypes, no persistent microchimeric T cell clones were detected. The study used deep NGS to compare TCR beta repertoires of mothers and children, seeking features distinguishing related mother-child pairs from unrelated individuals. The mean age was 40 +/- 4 years for the mothers and around 10 +/- 4 years for the children. After adapter ligation was performed with NEBNext reagents, the libraries were sequenced on an Illumina HiSeq 2000 with 100+100 nt paired-end reads. Mother and child libraries were prepared a month apart and sequenced in separate runs to prevent cross-contamination. For each donor, somewhere between roughly 450,000 and 2,200,000 distinct TCR beta clonotypes were identified. Naive TCR beta clonotypes were estimated from low-frequency clonotypes matched to each donor's FACS-determined naive share, without sorting.

Sequencing was done on a sample of blood. The sequence was collected from a boy between 10 and 17 years old in good health. The chain was built from TRBV20-1 and TRBJ2-5; the D gene identity is not certain. Here the CDR3 is given as CSARGLEYQETQYF. Read as DNA, the sequence is TGCAGTGCTAGAGGCCTAGAGTACCAAGAGACCCAGTACTTC.